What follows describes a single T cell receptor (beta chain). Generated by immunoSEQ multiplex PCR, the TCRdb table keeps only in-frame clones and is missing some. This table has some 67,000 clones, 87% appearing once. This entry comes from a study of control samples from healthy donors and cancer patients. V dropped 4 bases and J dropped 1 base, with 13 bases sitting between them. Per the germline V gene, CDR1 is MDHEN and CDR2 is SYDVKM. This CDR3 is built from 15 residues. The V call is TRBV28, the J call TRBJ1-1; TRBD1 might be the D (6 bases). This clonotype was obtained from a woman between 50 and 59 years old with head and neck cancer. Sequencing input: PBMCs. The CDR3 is CASSSPPGQNTEAFF. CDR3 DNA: TGTGCCAGCAGTTCTCCCCCGGGACAGAACACTGAAGCTTTCTTT.